The sequence of this T cell receptor (beta chain) was determined in a study of OX40 agonist ivuxolimab in advanced cancers. Regarding the study in general: Ivuxolimab was an agonistic, fully human IgG2 monoclonal antibody directed against OX40 (CD134), a costimulatory receptor. Intravenous ivuxolimab was administered to patients every 2 weeks at six dose levels: 0.01, 0.1, 0.3, 1.5, 3 and 10 mg/kg. Of the approximately 50 patients in dose escalation, about 20 had hepatocellular carcinoma, about 15 had melanoma, 9 had renal cell carcinoma and 9 had head and neck cancer. The dose-escalation cohort was over 70% male with a mean age of approximately 60 years, ranging from 23 to 79. Patients were allowed to have had prior anti-PD-1, anti-PD-L1 or anti-CTLA-4 therapy, and more than 35% of the dose-escalation patients had been treated with checkpoint inhibitors. Partial responses occurred in three dose-escalation patients, of whom one had hepatocellular carcinoma and two had cutaneous melanoma. Peripheral TCRbeta sequencing aimed to test whether ivuxolimab altered TCR sequence diversity and caused clonal T-cell expansion. The monotherapy dose-escalation portion (N ≈ 56 patients) of the phase I ivuxolimab trial is reported in the paper. What the work shows at the level of the full study, not this receptor alone: After ivuxolimab, more expanded clones were found on average in CD8+ T cells than in CD4+ T cells. In partial responders in the 0.1-3.0 mg/kg groups, normalized peripheral clonal expansion was found to be among the lowest, especially among CD8+ T cells. Low levels of normalized T-cell clonal expansion were also seen in some nonresponding patients. Antigen specificity was not determined for the clonally expanded peripheral T cells. At doses of 0.1 to 3.0 mg/kg, clonal expansion of both CD4+ and CD8+ T cells in blood was seen between baseline and week 6.

The trial excluded patients who had a history of autoimmune disease or who were on systemic immunosuppression. In every dose cohort, peripheral blood was drawn for TCR sequencing at baseline, cycle 4 day 1, and cycle 7 day 1. Samples were obtained from an open-label, multicenter, first-in-human phase I dose-escalation trial of ivuxolimab. Adults with locally advanced or metastatic melanoma, renal cell carcinoma, hepatocellular carcinoma or head and neck squamous cell carcinoma were enrolled in the trial. Before TCR sequencing, CD4+ T cells and CD8+ T cells were sorted from peripheral blood as separate populations. Genomic DNA was extracted from sorted cells for sequencing of the TCRbeta CDR3 region. The immunoSEQ Assay was used for sequencing of TCRbeta CDR3 regions. In TCRdb, the immuneACCESS table is reduced to in-frame sequences with V and J assigned. These tables do not hold every clone; where another copy was compared, an unresolved V gene accounts for under half, and the others remain unexplained. The sample has about 22,000 clones on record, 80% to 90% of them singletons. The top ten clonotypes cover roughly 25% of the sample.

CDR1 and CDR2, per the germline V gene (reference sequence), are SEHNR and FQNEAQ. Compared with germline, V lacks 5 bases and J lacks 4 bases; bases without a gene match: 11. The CDR3 goes from the cysteine to the phenylalanine over 16 residues. The entry retains the CDR3 DNA only, 48 bases that are in frame from base 1. Points on this clone: Its antigen remains unidentified. Base-call qualities are not available, and no considerably larger clone is one nucleotide away.

Recombination joined TRBV7-9 with TRBJ2-7; 10 junctional bases match TRBD1. The sequencing here drew on CD4+ or CD8+ T cells sorted from blood, taken in a trial of the OX40 agonist ivuxolimab. This TCR was recovered from an adult with an advanced solid tumor such as melanoma, head and neck, liver or kidney cancer. The nucleotide sequence reads TGTGCCAGCAGCAGCGGGACAGGGGTTAAAATTTACGAGCAGTACTTC. This translates into CASSSGTGVKIYEQYF.